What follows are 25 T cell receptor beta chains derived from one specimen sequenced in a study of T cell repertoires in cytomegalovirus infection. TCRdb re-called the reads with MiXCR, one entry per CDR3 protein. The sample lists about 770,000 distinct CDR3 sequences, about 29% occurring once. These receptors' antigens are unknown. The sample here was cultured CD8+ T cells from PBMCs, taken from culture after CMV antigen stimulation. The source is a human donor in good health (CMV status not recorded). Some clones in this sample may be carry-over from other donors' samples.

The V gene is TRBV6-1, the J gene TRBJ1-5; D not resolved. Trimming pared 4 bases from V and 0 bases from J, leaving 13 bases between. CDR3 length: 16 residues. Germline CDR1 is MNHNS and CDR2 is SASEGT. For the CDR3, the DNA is TGTGCCAGCAGTGCCACCCTGATCAATAGCAATCAGCCCCAGCATTTT. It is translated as CASSATLINSNQPQHF.

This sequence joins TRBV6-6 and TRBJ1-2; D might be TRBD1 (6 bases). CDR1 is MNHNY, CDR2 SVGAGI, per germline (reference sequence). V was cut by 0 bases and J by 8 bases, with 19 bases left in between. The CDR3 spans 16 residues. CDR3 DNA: TGTGCCAGCAGTTACTCGAGGGGGGGGGATTGGCGCGGCTACACCTTC. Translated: CASSYSRGGDWRGYTF.

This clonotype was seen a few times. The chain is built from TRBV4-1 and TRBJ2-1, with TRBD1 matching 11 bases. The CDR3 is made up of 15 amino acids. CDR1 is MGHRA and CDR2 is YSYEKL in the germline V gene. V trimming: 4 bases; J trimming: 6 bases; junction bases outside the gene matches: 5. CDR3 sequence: CASSLSGTGGNEQFF. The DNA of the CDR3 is TGCGCCAGCAGCCTCTCCGGGACAGGGGGCAATGAGCAGTTCTTC.

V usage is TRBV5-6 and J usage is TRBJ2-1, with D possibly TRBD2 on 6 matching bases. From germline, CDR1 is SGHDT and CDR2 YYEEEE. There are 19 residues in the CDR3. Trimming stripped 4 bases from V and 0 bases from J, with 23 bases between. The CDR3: CASSTGGYSVGGSYNEQFF. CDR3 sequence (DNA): TGTGCCAGCAGCACCGGTGGGTACAGCGTCGGGGGCTCCTACAATGAGCAGTTCTTC.

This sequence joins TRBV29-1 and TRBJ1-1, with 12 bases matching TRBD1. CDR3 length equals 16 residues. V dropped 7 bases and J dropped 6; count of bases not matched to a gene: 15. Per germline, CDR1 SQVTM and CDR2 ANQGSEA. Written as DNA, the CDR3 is TGCAGCGCCGAGGGACAGGGGGCTCGGCTACGGTCTGAAGCTTTCTTT. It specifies CSAEGQGARLRSEAFF.

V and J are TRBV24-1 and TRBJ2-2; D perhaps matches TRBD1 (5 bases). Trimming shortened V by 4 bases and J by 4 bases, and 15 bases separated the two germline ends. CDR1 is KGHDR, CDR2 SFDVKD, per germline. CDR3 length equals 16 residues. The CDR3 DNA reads TGTGCCACCAGTGACCAGACAGCTGGCGGCACCGGGGAGCTGTTTTTT. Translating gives CATSDQTAGGTGELFF.

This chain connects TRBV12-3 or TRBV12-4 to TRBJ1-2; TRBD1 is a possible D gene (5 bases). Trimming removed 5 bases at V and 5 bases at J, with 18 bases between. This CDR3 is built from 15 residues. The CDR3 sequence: CASSAGRPSVYGYTF. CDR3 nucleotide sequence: TGTGCCAGCAGTGCGGGACGGCCCTCAGTTTATGGCTACACCTTC.

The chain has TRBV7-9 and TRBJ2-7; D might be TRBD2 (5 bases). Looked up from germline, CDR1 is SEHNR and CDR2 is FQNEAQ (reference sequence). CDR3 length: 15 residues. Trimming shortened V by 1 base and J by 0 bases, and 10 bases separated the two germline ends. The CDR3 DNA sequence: TGTGCCAGCAGCTTAGGGGAGAACAACTCCTACGAGCAGTACTTC. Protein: CASSLGENNSYEQYF.

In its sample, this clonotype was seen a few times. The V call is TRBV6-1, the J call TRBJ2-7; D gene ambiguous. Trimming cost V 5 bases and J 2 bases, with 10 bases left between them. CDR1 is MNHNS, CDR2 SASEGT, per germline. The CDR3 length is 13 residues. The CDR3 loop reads CASSLDVTYEQYV. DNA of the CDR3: TGTGCCAGCAGTTTGGACGTAACCTACGAGCAGTACGTC.

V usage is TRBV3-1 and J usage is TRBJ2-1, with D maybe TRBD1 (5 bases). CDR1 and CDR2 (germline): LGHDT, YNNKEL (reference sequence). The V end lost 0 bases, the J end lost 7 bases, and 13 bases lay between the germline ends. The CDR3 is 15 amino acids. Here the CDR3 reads CASSQEAGWNNEQFF. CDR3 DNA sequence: TGTGCCAGCAGCCAAGAGGCAGGGTGGAATAATGAGCAGTTCTTC.

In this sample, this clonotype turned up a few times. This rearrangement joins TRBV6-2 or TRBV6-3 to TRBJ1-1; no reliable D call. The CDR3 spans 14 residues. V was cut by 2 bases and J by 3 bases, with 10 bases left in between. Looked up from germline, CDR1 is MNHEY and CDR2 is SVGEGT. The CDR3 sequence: CASSYRLRDTEAFF. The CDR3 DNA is TGTGCCAGCAGTTACAGATTGCGGGACACTGAAGCTTTCTTT.

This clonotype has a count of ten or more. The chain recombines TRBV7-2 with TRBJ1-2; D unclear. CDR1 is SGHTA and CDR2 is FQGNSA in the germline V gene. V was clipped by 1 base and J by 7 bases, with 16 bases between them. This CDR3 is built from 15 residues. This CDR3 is CASSLGIQGWGGYTF. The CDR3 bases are TGTGCCAGCAGCTTAGGAATCCAAGGGTGGGGTGGCTACACCTTC.

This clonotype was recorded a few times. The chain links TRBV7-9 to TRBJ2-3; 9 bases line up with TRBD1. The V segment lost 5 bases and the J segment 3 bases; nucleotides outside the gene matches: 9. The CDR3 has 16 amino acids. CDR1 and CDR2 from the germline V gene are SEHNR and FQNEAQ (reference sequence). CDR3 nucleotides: TGTGCCAGCAGCCATAAACCGGGACAGGGTACAGATACGCAGTATTTT. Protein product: CASSHKPGQGTDTQYF.

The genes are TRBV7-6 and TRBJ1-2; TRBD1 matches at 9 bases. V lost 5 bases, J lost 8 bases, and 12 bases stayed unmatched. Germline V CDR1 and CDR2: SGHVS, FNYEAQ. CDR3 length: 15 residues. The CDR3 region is CASSPSPGQGRGYTF. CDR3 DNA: TGTGCCAGCAGCCCATCTCCGGGACAGGGACGCGGCTACACCTTC.

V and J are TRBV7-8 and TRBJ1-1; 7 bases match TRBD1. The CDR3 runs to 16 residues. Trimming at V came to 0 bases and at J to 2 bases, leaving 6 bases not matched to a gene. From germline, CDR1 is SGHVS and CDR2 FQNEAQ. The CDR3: CASSLAEGQSNTEAFF. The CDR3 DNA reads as TGTGCCAGCAGCTTAGCGGAGGGACAGTCAAACACTGAAGCTTTCTTT.

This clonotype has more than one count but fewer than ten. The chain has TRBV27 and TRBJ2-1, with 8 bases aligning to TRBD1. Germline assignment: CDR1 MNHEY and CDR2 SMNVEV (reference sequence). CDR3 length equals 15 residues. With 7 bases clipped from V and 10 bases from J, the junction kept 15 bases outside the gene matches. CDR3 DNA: TGTGCCAGCACTGAGAGGCGGCAGGGGGCGCAGGAGCAGTTCTTC. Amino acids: CASTERRQGAQEQFF.

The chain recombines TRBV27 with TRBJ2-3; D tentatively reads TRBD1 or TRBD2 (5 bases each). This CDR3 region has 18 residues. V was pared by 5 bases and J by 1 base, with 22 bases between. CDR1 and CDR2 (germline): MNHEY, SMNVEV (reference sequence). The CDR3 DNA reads TGTGCCAGCAGTCACCTCCGGGACCACCTGTGGGGCACAGATACGCAGTATTTT. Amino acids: CASSHLRDHLWGTDTQYF.

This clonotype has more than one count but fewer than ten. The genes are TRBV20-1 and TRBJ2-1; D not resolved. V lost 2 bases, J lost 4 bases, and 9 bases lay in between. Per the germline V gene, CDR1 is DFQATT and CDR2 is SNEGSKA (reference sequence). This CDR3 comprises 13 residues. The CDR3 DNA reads TGCAGTGCTAGACAGGAGCCTTACAATGAGCAGTTCTTC. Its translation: CSARQEPYNEQFF.

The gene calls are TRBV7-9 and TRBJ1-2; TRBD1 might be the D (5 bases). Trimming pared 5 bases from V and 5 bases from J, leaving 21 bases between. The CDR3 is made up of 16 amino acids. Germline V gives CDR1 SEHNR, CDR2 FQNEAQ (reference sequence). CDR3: CASSRPGTRKNYGYTF. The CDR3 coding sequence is TGTGCCAGCAGCCGTCCCGGGACGAGGAAGAATTATGGCTACACCTTC.

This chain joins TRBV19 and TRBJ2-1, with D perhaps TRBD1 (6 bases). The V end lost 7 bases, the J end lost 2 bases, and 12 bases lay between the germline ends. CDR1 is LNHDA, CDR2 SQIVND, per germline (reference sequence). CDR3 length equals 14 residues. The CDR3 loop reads CASNPGQTYNEQFF. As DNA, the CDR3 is TGTGCCAGTAATCCGGGACAAACCTACAATGAGCAGTTCTTC. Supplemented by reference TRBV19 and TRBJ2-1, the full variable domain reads DGGITQSPKYLFRKEGQNVTLSCEQNLNHDAMYWYRQDPGQGLRLIYYSQIVNDFQKGDIAEGYSVSREKKESFPLTVTSAQKNPTAFYLCASNPGQTYNEQFFGPGTRLTVL.

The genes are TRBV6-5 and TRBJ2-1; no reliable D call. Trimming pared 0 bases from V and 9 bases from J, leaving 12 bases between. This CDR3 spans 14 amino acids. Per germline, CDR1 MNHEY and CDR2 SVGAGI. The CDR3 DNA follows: TGTGCCAGCAGTTACTCGAAGGGATTGGGTGAGCAGTTCTTC. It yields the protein CASSYSKGLGEQFF.

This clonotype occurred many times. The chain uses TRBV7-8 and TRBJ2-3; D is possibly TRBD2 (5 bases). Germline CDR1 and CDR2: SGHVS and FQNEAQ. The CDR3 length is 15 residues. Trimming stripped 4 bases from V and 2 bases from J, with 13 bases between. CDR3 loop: CASSSLALVTDTQYF. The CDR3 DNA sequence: TGTGCCAGCAGCTCGCTAGCACTGGTCACAGATACGCAGTATTTT.

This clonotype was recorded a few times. The CDR3 sequence: CASSLRDRESEGQYF. The CDR3 DNA reads TGTGCCAGCAGCCTCCGGGACAGGGAAAGTGAGGGGCAGTACTTC. The chain is built from TRBV12-3 or TRBV12-4 and TRBJ2-7; 9 positions agree with TRBD1. V shed 6 bases and J 9 bases; nucleotides not matched to a gene: 15. This CDR3 is built from 15 residues.

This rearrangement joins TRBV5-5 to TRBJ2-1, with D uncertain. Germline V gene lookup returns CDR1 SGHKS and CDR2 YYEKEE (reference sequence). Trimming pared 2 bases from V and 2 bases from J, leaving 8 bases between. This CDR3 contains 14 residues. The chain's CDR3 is CASSFESAYNEQFF. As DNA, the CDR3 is TGTGCCAGCAGCTTCGAAAGCGCCTACAATGAGCAGTTCTTC.

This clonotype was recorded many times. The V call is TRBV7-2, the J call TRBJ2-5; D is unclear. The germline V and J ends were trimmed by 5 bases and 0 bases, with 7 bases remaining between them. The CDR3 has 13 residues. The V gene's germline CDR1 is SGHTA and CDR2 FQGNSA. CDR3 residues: CASSTRDQETQYF. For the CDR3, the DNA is TGTGCCAGCAGCACCCGGGACCAAGAGACCCAGTACTTC.